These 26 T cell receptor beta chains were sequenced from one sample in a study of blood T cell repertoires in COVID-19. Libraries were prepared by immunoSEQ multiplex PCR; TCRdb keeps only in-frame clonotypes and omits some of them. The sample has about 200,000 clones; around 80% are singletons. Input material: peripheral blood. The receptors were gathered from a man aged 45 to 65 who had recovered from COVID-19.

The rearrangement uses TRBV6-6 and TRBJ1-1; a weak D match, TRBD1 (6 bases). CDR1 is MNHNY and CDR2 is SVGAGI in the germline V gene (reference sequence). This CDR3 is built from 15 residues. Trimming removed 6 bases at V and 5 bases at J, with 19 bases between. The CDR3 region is CASRGQSGVRTEAFF. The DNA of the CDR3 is TGTGCCAGCAGGGGCCAATCAGGGGTTCGGACTGAAGCTTTCTTT.

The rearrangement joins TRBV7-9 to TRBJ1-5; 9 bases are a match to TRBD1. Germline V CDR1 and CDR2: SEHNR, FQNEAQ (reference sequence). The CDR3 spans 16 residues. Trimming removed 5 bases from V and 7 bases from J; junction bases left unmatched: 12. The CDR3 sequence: CASSPLPTGGRQPQHF. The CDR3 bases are TGTGCCAGCAGCCCACTCCCCACAGGGGGCAGGCAGCCCCAGCATTTT.

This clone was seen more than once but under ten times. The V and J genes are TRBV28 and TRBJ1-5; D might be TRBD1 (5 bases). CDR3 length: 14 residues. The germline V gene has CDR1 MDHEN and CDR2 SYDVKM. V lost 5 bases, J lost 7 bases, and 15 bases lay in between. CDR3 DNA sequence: TGTGCCAGCAGTCTGACTCAGGGTCGACAGCCCCAGCATTTT. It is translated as CASSLTQGRQPQHF. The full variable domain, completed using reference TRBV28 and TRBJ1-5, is DVKVTQSSRYLVKRTGEKVFLECVQDMDHENMFWYRQDPGLGLRLIYFSYDVKMKEKGDIPEGYSVSREKKERFSLILESASTNQTSMYLCASSLTQGRQPQHFGDGTRLSIL.

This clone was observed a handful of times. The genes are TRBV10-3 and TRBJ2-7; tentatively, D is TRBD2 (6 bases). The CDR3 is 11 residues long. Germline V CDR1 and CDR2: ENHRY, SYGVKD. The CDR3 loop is CATTRNYEQYF. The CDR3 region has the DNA TGTGCTACGACTAGGAACTACGAGCAGTACTTC.

Here the CDR3 DNA reads TGTGCCAGCTCATCCTCACCGACTAGCGGGAGGGCCCACAATGAGCAGTTCTTC. As protein: CASSSSPTSGRAHNEQFF. This sequence joins TRBV18 and TRBJ2-1, with 14 bases aligning to TRBD2. The J segment lost 5 bases and the V segment lost 5 bases, leaving 11 bases of the junction unmatched. This CDR3 has 18 amino acids. The germline V gene encodes CDR1 KGHSH and CDR2 LQKENI.

The CDR3 loop is CASSLYLSGGETQYF. For the CDR3, the DNA is TGTGCCAGCAGCTTGTATTTGTCAGGGGGAGAGACCCAGTACTTC. V and J are TRBV5-8 and TRBJ2-5; 7 bases align to TRBD1. Looked up from germline, CDR1 is SGHTS and CDR2 is YDEGEE. The ends lost 1 base at V and 4 bases at J; junction bases unmatched: 7. This CDR3 has 15 residues.

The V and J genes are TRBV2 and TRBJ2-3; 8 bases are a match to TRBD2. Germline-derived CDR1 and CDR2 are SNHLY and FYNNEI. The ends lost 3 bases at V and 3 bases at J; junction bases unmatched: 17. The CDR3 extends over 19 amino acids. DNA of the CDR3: TGTGCCAGCAGTGATCTTTCGCCGGGAGGGCTTCCCAGGACAGATACGCAGTATTTT. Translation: CASSDLSPGGLPRTDTQYF.

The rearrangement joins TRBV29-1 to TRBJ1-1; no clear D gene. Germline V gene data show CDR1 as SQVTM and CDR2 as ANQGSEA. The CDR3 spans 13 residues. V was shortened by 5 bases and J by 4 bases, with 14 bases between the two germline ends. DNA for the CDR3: TGCAGCGTTCGGCCCACTGAGGCCACTGAAGCTTTCTTT. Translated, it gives CSVRPTEATEAFF. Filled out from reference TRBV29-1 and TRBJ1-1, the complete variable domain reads SAVISQKPSRDICQRGTSLTIQCQVDSQVTMMFWYRQQPGQSLTLIATANQGSEATYESGFVIDKFPISRPNLTFSTLTVSNMSPEDSSIYLCSVRPTEATEAFFGQGTRLTVV.

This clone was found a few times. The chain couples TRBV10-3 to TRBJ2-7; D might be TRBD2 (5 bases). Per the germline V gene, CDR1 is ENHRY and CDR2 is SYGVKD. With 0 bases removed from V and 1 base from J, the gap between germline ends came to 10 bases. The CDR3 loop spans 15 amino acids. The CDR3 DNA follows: TGTGCCATCAGTGAGTCTGCGGGCGGATCCTACGAGCAGTACTTC. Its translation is CAISESAGGSYEQYF.

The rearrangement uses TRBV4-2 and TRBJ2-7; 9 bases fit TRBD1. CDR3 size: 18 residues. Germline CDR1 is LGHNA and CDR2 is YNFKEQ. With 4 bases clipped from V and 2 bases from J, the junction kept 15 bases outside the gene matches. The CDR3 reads CASSPTIPGTGLPYEQYF. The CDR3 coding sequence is TGTGCCAGCAGCCCAACGATCCCCGGGACAGGGCTCCCCTACGAGCAGTACTTC.

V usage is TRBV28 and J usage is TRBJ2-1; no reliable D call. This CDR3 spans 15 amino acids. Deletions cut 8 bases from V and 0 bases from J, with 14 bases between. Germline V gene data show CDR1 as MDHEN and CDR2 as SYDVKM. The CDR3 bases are TGTGCCAGCCCGCCTGCGTCGGGCTCCTACAATGAGCAGTTCTTC. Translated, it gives CASPPASGSYNEQFF.

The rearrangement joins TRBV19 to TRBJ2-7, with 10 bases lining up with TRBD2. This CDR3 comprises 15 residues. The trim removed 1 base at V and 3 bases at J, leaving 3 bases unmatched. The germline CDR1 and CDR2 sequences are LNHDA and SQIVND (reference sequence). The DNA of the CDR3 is TGTGCCAGTAGTATAGGGGCTAGCGGGAGCTACGAGCAGTACTTC. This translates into CASSIGASGSYEQYF. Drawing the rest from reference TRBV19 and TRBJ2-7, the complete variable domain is DGGITQSPKYLFRKEGQNVTLSCEQNLNHDAMYWYRQDPGQGLRLIYYSQIVNDFQKGDIAEGYSVSREKKESFPLTVTSAQKNPTAFYLCASSIGASGSYEQYFGPGTRLTVT.

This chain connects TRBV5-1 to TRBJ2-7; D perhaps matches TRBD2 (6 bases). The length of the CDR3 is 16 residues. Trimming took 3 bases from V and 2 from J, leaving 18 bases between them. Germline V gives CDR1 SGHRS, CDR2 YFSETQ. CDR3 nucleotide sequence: TGCGCCAGCAGCTCGTCCGGAGGGGCTCGGACCTACGAGCAGTACTTC. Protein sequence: CASSSSGGARTYEQYF. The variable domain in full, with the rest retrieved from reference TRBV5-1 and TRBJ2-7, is KAGVTQTPRYLIKTRGQQVTLSCSPISGHRSVSWYQQTPGQGLQFLFEYFSETQRNKGNFPGRFSGRQFSNSRSEMNVSTLELGDSALYLCASSSSGGARTYEQYFGPGTRLTVT.

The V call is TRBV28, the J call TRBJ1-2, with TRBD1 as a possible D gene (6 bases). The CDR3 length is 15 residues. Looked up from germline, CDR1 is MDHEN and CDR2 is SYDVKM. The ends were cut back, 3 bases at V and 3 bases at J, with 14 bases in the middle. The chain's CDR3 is CASSLGGAQDYGYTF. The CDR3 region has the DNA TGTGCCAGCAGTTTGGGGGGGGCGCAGGACTATGGCTACACCTTC.

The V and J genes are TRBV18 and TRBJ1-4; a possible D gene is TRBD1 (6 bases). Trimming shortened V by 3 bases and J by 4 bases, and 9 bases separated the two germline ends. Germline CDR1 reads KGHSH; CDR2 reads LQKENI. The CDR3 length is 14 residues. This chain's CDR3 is CASSPPGDNEKLFF. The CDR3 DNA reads TGTGCCAGCTCACCCCCAGGGGATAATGAAAAACTGTTTTTT.

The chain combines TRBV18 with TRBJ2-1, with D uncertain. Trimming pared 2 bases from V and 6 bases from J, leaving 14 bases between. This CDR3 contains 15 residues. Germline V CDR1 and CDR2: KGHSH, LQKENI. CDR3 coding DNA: TGTGCCAGCTCACCATCGGGTCTCGCCGGCAATGAGCAGTTCTTC. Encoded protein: CASSPSGLAGNEQFF.

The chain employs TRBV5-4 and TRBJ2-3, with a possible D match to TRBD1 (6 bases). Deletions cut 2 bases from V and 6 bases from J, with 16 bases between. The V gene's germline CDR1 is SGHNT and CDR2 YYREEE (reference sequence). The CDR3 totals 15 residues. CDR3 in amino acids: CASSLDHRAFDTQYF. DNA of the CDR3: TGTGCCAGCAGCTTAGATCACAGGGCTTTCGATACGCAGTATTTT.

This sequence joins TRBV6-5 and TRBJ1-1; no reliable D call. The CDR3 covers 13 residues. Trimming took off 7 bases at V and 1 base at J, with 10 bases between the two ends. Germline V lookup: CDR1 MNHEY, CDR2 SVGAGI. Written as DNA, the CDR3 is TGTGCCAGCAAGCGGAGGGCGAACACTGAAGCTTTCTTT. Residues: CASKRRANTEAFF.

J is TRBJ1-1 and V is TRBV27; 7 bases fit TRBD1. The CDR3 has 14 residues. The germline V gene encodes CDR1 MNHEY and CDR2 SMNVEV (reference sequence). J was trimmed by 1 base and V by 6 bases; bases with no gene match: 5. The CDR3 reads CASRHRGTNTEAFF. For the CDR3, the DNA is TGTGCCAGCAGGCACAGGGGAACGAACACTGAAGCTTTCTTT.

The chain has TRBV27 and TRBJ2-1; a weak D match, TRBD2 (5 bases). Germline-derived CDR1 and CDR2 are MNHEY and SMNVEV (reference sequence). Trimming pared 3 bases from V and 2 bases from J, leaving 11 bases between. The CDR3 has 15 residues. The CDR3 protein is CASSLGDYPYNEQFF. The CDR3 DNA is TGTGCCAGCAGTTTGGGCGACTACCCCTACAATGAGCAGTTCTTC.

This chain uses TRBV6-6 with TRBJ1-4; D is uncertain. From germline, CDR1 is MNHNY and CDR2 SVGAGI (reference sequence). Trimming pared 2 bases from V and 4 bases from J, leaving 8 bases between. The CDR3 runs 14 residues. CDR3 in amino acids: CASSYGQLNEKLFF. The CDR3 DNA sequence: TGTGCCAGCAGTTACGGGCAGCTTAATGAAAAACTGTTTTTT.

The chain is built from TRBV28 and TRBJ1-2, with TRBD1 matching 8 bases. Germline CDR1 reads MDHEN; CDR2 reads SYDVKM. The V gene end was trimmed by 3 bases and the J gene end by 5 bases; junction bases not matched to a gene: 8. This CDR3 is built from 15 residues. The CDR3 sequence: CASSFGGQGFYGYTF. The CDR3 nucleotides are TGTGCCAGCAGTTTTGGTGGACAGGGTTTTTATGGCTACACCTTC.

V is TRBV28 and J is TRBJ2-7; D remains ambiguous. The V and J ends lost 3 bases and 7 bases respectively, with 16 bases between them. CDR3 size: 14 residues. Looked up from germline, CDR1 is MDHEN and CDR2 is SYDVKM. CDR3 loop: CASSFWLLEREQYF. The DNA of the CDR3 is TGTGCCAGCAGTTTTTGGCTGTTGGAGCGAGAGCAGTACTTC. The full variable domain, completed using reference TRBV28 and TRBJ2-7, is DVKVTQSSRYLVKRTGEKVFLECVQDMDHENMFWYRQDPGLGLRLIYFSYDVKMKEKGDIPEGYSVSREKKERFSLILESASTNQTSMYLCASSFWLLEREQYFGPGTRLTVT.

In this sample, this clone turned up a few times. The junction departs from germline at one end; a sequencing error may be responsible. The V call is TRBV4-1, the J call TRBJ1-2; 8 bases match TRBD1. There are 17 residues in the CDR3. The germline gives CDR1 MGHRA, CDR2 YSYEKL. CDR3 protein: CASRQGPGTGGGYGYTF. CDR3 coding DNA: TGCGCCAGCAGGCAAGGGCCCGGGACAGGCGGCGGGTATGGCTACACCTTC.

CDR3 DNA sequence: TGCGCCAGCAGCTTGGCCAGTCCGACAGGGAGATCCTACGAGCAGTACTTC. It codes for CASSLASPTGRSYEQYF. The rearrangement joins TRBV5-1 to TRBJ2-7, with 7 bases aligning to TRBD1. V shed 0 bases and J 1 base; nucleotides not matched to a gene: 10. The CDR3 runs 17 residues. Germline V gives CDR1 SGHRS, CDR2 YFSETQ.

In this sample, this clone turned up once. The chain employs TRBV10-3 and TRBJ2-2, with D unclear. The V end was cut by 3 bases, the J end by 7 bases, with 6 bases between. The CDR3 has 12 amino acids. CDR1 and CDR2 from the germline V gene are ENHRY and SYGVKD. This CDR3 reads CAISEAGGELFF. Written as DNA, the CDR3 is TGTGCCATCAGTGAAGCTGGCGGGGAGCTGTTTTTT.